This entry features one TCR beta chain sequence. Antigen unknown. The data derive from a study of response to subunit inactivated influenza vaccine. Study-level points and caveats: Each seasonal influenza vaccination, the authors suggested, recruits few new T cells.

TCRdb re-called the RT-PCR reads through MiXCR, storing one row per CDR3 protein. The data contain 530,000 or so distinct CDR3 sequences, roughly 27% of them singletons. Trimming left V 4 bases short and J 2 bases short, with 27 bases between. Per germline, CDR1 MNHEY and CDR2 SVGEGT. The CDR3 is 20 amino acids. The rearrangement uses TRBV6-2 or TRBV6-3 and TRBJ1-5; D ambiguous. The receptor's source is a man aged 50 to 60 who received an inactivated influenza vaccine. Sequencing used CD4+ T cells sorted from PBMCs, obtained 5 days after vaccination. This CDR3 is CASSWNRARESQRGNQPQHF. The CDR3 DNA is TGTGCCAGCAGTTGGAATAGGGCTAGGGAGTCGCAGCGCGGCAATCAGCCCCAGCATTTT.